This T cell receptor beta chain emerged from a study of human T cells and chemical hapten exposure (dated by TCRdb to the early 2020s). Study-level background: For sensitization, 2% DPC in acetone was applied to a 2 cm by 2 cm area of upper inner arm skin. The patient cohort, mostly female, included alopecia areata with under or over 50% scalp involvement, alopecia totalis and alopecia universalis. Libraries were pooled for sequencing, and per-sample TCR yields varied mainly because of small differences in library volumes within the pool. Throughout the study period of 20 to 30 weeks, patients also received therapeutic DPC doses to the scalp every week. Blood for TCR sequencing was provided by twenty-nine alopecia patients at one to four time points (pre-sensitization, 2, 6 and 24 weeks). In alopecia patients, the study followed how the peripheral blood TCR repertoire changed in vivo over primary and secondary sensitization to diphenylcyclopropenone (DPC), a hapten. Patient blood was sampled pre-sensitization (week 0) and at 2, 6 and about 24 weeks after DPC sensitization. Patch testing was performed on the upper back with Finn chambers containing 0.01% DPC, and the patch tests were scored after 6 days according to International Contact Dermatitis Research Group standards.

The cysteine opens and the phenylalanine closes a CDR3 of 16 amino acids. Only CDR3 DNA remains: 48 bases, in frame from the first base. V lost 4 bases and J lost 6 bases, and the count of bases not matched to a germline gene is 13. The germline V gene supplies CDR1 SGHRS and CDR2 YFSETQ. The library was generated by RACE. Sequencing instrument: NextSeq 500. Library preparation attached unique molecular identifiers to individual cDNA molecules for quantitative, reproducible TCR counting. Each blood RNA sample was used to sequence both TCR alpha and TCR beta chains. In the paper's pipeline: Samples had a median of 95,638 TCRs, with a range from roughly 23,224 to 700,000. V, J and CDR3 annotation of the TCR reads was performed with the Decombinator software suite. Every sample was subsampled to the same number of TCRs (28,000) for the PS versus PT1 abundance plots. TCRs were defined as expanded if absent before sensitization and observed at least eight times at the 2-week time point. Using fastp at Q25 and MiXCR, TCRdb reprocessed the public reads and kept productive beta chains. Rows matching on CDR3 protein sequence are summarized as one entry with the most common DNA and genes. The authors' filters were not applied to this entry. Within this sample are 95,000 to 150,000 distinct CDR3 sequences, with approximately 10% of them counted one time only. Under 2.5% of the sample goes to the ten largest clones.

This clonotype was counted a few times. What antigen it recognizes has not been identified. No base quality information exists; no much larger clone differs at one position. This specimen's time point label, interpreted: patch test 3, about 24 weeks after DPC sensitization. The treatment or condition label, as the study defines it: therapeutic diphenylcyclopropenone sensitization with weekly scalp DPC. At each patch-test visit, blood was drawn before the patch test was applied. Patients were considered eligible if aged 18 to 70, diagnosed with alopecia and deemed suitable for DPC therapy, and patients were excluded if pregnant. Total RNA was isolated from unfractionated whole blood collected in Tempus Blood RNA tubes. Results and caveats for the whole study, not just this receptor: After repeated subsampling, the strength of the expansion versus patch-test correlation and the threshold at which it became significant changed. All patients had alopecia, a presumed autoimmune disease, so their immune response might differ from that of healthy individuals. Significantly more large CDR3 similarity clusters were formed by expanded TCRs than by pre-sensitization or healthy control sets, consistent with antigen-driven responses. A positive correlation was found between the number of PT1 expanded TCRs and patch test score, with significance reached at thresholds 8, 16 and 32 but not 4. No change with DPC sensitization was found in the number of TCRs above 1 in 1000 frequency, and no evidence of global repertoire structure alterations was found.

The chain uses TRBV5-1 and TRBJ2-1, and 7 junction bases match TRBD2. The source was whole blood, collected in connection with sensitization to the hapten diphenylcyclopropenone (DPC). The receptor was derived from a woman aged 50 to 65 with alopecia areata. Some clones in this sample may be carry-over from other donors' samples. The DNA sequence is as follows: TGCGCCAGCAGCCTCGGGGCGGGGGATGGGAGCAATGAGCAGTTCTTC. Translated, this gives CASSLGAGDGSNEQFF.